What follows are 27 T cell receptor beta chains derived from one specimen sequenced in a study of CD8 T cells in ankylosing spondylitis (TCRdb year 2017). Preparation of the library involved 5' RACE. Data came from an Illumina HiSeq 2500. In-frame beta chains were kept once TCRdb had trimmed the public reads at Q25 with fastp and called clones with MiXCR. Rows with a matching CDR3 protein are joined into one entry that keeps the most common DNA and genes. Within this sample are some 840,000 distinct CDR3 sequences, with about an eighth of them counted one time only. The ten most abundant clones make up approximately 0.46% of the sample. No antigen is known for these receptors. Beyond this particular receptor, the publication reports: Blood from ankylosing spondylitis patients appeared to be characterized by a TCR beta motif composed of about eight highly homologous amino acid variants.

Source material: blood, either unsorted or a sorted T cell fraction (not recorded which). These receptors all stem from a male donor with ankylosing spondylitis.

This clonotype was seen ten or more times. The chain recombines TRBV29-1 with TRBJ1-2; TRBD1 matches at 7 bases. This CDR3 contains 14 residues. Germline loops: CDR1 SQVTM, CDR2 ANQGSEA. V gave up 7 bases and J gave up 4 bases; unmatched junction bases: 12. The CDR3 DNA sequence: TGCAGCGCCGGTAACAGGGGTCGTAGCTATGGCTACACCTTC. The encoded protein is CSAGNRGRSYGYTF.

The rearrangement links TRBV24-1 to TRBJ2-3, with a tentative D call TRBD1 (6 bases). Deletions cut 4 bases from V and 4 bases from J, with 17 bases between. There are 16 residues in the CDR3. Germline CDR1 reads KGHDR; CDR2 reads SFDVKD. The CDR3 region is CATSESGTKSADTQYF. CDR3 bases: TGTGCCACCAGTGAATCCGGGACAAAATCTGCAGATACGCAGTATTTT.

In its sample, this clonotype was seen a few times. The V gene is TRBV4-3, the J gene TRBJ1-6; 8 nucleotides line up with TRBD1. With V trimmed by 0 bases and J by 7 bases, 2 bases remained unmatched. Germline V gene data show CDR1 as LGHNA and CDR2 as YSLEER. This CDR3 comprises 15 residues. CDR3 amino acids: CASSQEGQANSPLHF. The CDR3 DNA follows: TGCGCCAGCAGCCAAGAGGGACAGGCCAATTCACCCCTCCACTTT.

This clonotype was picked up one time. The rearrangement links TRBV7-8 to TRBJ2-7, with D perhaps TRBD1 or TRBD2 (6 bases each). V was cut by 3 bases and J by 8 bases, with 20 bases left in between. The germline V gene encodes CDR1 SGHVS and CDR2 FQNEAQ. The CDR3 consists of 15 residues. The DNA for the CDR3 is TGTGCCAGCAGCTTGGTCGGGGGCGCGCTGGGGAAGCAGTACTTC. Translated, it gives CASSLVGGALGKQYF.

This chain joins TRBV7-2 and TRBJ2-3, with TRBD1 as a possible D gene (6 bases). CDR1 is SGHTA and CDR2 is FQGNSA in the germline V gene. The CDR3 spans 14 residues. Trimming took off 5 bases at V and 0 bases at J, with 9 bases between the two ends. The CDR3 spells CASSQGISTDTQYF. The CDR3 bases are TGTGCCAGCAGCCAGGGGATTAGCACAGATACGCAGTATTTT. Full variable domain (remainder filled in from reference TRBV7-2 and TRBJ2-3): GAGVSQSPSNKVTEKGKDVELRCDPISGHTALYWYRQSLGQGLEFLIYFQGNSAPDKSGLPSDRFSAERTGGSVSTLTIQRTQQEDSAVYLCASSQGISTDTQYFGPGTRLTVL.

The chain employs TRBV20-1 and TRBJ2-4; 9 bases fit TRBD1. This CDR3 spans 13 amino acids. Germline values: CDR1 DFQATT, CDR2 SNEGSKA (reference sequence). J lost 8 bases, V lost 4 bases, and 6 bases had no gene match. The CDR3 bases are TGCAGTGCTACTGACAGGGGGGGGGACATTCAGTACTTC. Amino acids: CSATDRGGDIQYF.

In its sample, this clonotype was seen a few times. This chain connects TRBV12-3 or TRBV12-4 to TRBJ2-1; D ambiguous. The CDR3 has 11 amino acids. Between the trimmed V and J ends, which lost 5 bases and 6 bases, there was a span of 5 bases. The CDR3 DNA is TGTGCCAGCAGTACTCGCAATGAGCAGTTCTTC. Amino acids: CASSTRNEQFF.

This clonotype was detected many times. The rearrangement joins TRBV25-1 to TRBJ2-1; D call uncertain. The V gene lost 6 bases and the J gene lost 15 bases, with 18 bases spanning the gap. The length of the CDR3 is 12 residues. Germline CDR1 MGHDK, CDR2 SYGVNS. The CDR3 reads CASSASAAHVFF. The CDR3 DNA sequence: TGTGCCAGCAGCGCCTCGGCGGCCCATGTGTTCTTC.

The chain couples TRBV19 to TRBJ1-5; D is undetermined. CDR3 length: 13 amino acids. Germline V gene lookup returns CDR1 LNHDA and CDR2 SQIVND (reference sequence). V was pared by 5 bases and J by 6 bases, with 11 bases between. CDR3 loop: CASSSTIGQPQHF. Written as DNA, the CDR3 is TGTGCCAGTAGTTCAACTATCGGTCAGCCCCAGCATTTT.

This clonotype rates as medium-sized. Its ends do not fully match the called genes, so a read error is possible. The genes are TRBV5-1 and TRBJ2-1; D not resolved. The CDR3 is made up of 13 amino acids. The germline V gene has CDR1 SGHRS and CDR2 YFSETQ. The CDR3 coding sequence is TGTGCCAGCAGCTTGGGCAGCTACAATGAGCAGTTCTTC. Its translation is CASSLGSYNEQFF. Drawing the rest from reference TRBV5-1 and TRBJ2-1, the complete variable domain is KAGVTQTPRYLIKTRGQQVTLSCSPISGHRSVSWYQQTPGQGLQFLFEYFSETQRNKGNFPGRFSGRQFSNSRSEMNVSTLELGDSALYLCASSLGSYNEQFFGPGTRLTVL.

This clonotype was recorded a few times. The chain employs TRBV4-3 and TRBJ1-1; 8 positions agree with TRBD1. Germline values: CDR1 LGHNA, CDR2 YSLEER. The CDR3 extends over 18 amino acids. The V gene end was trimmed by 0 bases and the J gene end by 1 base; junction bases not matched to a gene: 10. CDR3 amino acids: CASSQDPGQGARNTEAFF. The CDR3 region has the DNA TGCGCCAGCAGCCAAGATCCCGGCCAGGGGGCCAGGAACACTGAAGCTTTCTTT.

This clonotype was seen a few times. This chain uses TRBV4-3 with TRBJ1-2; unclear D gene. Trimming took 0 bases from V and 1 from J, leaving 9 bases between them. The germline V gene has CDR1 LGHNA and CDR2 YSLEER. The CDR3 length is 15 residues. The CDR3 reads CASSQDAAINYGYTF. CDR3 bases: TGCGCCAGCAGCCAAGACGCGGCCATTAACTATGGCTACACCTTC.

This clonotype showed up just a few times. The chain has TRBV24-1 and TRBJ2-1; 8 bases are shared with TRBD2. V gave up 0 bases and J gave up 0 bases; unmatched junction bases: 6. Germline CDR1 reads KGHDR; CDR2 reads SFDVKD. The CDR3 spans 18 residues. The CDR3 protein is CATSDLSSGLPSYNEQFF. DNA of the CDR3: TGTGCCACCAGTGATTTGTCTAGCGGGCTCCCCTCCTACAATGAGCAGTTCTTC.

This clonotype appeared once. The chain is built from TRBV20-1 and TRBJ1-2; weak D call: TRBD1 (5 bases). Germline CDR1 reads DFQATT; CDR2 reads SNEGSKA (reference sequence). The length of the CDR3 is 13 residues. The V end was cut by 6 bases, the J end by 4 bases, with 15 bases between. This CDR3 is CSATVGTAYGYTF. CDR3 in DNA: TGCAGTGCCACAGTAGGGACGGCCTATGGCTACACCTTC.

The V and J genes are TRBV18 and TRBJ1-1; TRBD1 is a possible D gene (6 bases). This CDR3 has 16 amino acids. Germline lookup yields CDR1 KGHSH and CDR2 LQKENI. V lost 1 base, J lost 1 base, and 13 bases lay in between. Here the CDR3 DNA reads TGTGCCAGCTCACCACGACAGGTTACTTCGAACACTGAAGCTTTCTTT. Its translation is CASSPRQVTSNTEAFF.

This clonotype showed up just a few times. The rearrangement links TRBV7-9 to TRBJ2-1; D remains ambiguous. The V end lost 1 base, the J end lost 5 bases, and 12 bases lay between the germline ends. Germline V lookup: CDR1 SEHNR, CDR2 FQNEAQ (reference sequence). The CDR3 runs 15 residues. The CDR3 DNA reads TGTGCCAGCAGCTTAGGGTGGTCGGCGGACAATGAGCAGTTCTTC. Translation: CASSLGWSADNEQFF.

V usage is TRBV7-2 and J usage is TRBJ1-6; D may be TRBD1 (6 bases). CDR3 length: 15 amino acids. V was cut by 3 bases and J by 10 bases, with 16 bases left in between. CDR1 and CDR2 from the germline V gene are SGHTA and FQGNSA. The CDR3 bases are TGTGCCAGCAGCTTCGAGGTGGGGGGCGGATCACCCCTCCACTTT. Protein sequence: CASSFEVGGGSPLHF.

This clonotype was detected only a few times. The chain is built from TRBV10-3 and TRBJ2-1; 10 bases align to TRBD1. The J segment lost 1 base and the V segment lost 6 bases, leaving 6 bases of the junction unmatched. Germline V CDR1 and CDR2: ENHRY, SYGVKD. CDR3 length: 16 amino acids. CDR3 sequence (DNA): TGTGCCATCAGGACGGGACAGGGGACTTCCTACAATGAGCAGTTCTTC. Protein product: CAIRTGQGTSYNEQFF.

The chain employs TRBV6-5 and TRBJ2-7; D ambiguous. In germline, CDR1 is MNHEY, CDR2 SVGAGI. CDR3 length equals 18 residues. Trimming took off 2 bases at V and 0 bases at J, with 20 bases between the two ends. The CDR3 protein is CASSYEATSRAVSYEQYF. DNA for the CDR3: TGTGCCAGCAGTTACGAAGCTACCAGTAGGGCAGTCTCCTACGAGCAGTACTTC.

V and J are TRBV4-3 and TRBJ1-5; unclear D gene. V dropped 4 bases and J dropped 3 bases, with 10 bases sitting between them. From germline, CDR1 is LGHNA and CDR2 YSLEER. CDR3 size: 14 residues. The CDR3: CASSRRRINQPQHF. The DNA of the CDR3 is TGCGCCAGCAGCCGTCGACGGATCAATCAGCCCCAGCATTTT.

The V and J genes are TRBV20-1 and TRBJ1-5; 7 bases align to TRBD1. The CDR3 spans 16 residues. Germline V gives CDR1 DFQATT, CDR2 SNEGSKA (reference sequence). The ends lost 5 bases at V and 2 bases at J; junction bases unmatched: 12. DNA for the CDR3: TGCAGTGCTGCGGCGGGAGGGGGCAGGGGCAATCAGCCCCAGCATTTT. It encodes CSAAAGGGRGNQPQHF.

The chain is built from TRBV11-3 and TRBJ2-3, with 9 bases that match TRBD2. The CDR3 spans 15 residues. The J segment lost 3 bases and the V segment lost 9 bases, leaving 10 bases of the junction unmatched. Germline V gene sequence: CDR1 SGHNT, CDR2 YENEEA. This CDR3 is CASGLGAGGTDTQYF. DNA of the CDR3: TGTGCCAGTGGGTTAGGAGCGGGGGGAACAGATACGCAGTATTTT. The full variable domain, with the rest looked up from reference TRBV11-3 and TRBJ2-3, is EAGVVQSPRYKIIEKKQPVAFWCNPISGHNTLYWYLQNLGQGPELLIRYENEEAVDDSQLPKDRFSAERLKGVDSTLKIQPAELGDSAVYLCASGLGAGGTDTQYFGPGTRLTVL.

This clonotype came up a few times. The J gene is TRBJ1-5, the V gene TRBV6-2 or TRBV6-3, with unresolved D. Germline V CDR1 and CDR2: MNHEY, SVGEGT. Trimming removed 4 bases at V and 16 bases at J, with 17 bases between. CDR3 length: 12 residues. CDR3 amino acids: CASSFNPRAVHF. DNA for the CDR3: TGTGCCAGCAGTTTCAACCCTCGGGCCGTACATTTT.

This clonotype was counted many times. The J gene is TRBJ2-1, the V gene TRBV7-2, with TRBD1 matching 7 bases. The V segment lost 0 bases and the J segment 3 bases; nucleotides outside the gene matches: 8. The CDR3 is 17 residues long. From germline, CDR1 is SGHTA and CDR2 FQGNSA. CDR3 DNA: TGTGCCAGCAGCTTAGCGCTGGACAGGCGGTTCTACAATGAGCAGTTCTTC. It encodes CASSLALDRRFYNEQFF.

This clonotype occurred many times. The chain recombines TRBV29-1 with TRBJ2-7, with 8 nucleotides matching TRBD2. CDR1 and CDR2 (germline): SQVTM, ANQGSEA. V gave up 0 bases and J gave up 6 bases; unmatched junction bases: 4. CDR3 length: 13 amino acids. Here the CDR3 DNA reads TGCAGCGTTGAAGATCGGGGGGGCGCCGAGCAGTACTTC. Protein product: CSVEDRGGAEQYF.

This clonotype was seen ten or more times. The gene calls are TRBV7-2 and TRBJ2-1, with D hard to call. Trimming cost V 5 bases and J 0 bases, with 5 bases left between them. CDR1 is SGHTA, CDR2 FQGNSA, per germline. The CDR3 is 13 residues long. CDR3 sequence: CASSASSYNEQFF. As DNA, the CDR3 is TGTGCCAGCAGCGCCAGCTCCTACAATGAGCAGTTCTTC.

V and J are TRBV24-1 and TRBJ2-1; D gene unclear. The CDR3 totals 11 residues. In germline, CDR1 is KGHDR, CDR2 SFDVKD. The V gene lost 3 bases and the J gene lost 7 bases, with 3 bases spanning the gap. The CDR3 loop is CATSDRNEQFF. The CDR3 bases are TGTGCCACCAGTGATCGAAATGAGCAGTTCTTC.